Listed below are T cell receptor beta chains from one sample, sequenced in a study of blood T cell repertoires in COVID-19. Profiling relied on immunoSEQ multiplex PCR, and the TCRdb table lists in-frame clones only, not all of them. This sample has 400,000 or so clones; over 75% occur once, and the top ten carry about 1.4%. The sequenced sample was peripheral blood. The receptors here all came from a woman in her 40s with COVID-19, enrolled during active disease. Both conserved end residues are trimmed from each CDR3.

TRBV11-2	TRBJ2-2	ASGRTANTGELF
TRBV28	TRBJ2-5	ASSFRLAGGGETQY
TRBV19	TRBJ2-1	ASSILTGWLF
TRBV28	TRBJ1-5	ASSFAQQGKQPQH
TRBV28	TRBJ1-4	ASSPARQTNEKLF
TRBV4-2	TRBJ1-6	ASSQTGERSPLH
TRBV28	TRBJ1-2	ASSLFQGHYGYT
TRBV7-7	TRBJ2-2	ASSWGLAGFTGELF
TRBV11-2	TRBJ2-1	ASSYSTGRGRNEQF
TRBV5-4	TRBJ2-5	ASSIRTGSEETQY
TRBV7-6	TRBJ1-4	ASSLSGSTNEKLF
TRBV28	TRBJ1-5	ASSFYRGASNQPQH
TRBV7-2	TRBJ2-1	ASTPRNSYNEQF
TRBV18	TRBJ1-1	ASSQNRGLGTEAF
TRBV27	TRBJ2-1	ASSLSADRPYNEQF
TRBV27	TRBJ2-1	ASSSNREQF
TRBV30	TRBJ1-1	AWSAYTEAF
TRBV24-1	TRBJ1-1	ATSDSSQGQTEAF
TRBV19	TRBJ2-7	ASSKSTGRAYEQY
TRBV27	TRBJ1-4	ASSWGQGRKLF
TRBV6-6	TRBJ1-4	ASSYIGRVGEKLF
TRBV15	TRBJ2-7	ATSRESGGGGYEQY
TRBV24-1	TRBJ2-1	ATSDPGLNEQF
TRBV7-2	TRBJ1-3	ASSPPRFSSGNTIY
TRBV4-3	TRBJ2-3	ASSQMIGLAGGLNTQY
TRBV28	TRBJ2-7	ASSFYSGRGMMNEQY
TRBV28	TRBJ2-1	ASTGGIEQF
TRBV7-3	TRBJ1-4	ASSKTGGPNEKLF
TRBV28	TRBJ1-1	ASRIRSGSSQGTEAF
TRBV5-4	TRBJ2-4	ASSLGGGANIQY
TRBV6-2/TRBV6-3	TRBJ2-7	ASSKTSGIPYEQY
TRBV21-1	TRBJ2-5	ASSKMSDRNQETQY
TRBV29-1	TRBJ2-7	SVETSGTTYEQY
TRBV9	TRBJ1-2	ASSATGLPYGYT
TRBV7-2	TRBJ1-6	ASSLGSRREVYNSPLH
TRBV11-2	TRBJ2-7	ASRRTLAGGSYEQY
TRBV4-3	TRBJ2-3	ASSQLARHTTDTQY
TRBV5-6	TRBJ2-7	ASTGTGPSSYEQY
TRBV7-9	TRBJ2-3	ASTHLAPTDTQY
TRBV19	TRBJ2-1	ASRGHWVSYNEQF
TRBV19	TRBJ1-5	ASSIRTGLSNQPQH
TRBV19	TRBJ2-3	ASSRLAGGLTDTQY